Listed below are T cell receptor beta chains from one sample, sequenced in a study of T cell repertoires in cytomegalovirus infection. TCRdb itself ran the reads through MiXCR, one entry per CDR3 protein. This sample has 900,000 to 950,000 distinct CDR3 sequences, with 31% found just once. What these receptors recognize is not known. The sequencing used cultured CD8+ T cells from PBMCs, collected from culture after CMV antigen stimulation. Receptors were obtained from a human donor in good health (CMV status not recorded). Some clones in this sample may be carry-over from other donors' samples. Both conserved end residues are part of each CDR3. The D gene is left open where the match is weak. Size is omitted from some rows. Given values are once, few, many or a class for expanded clones.

cdr3_nt: TGTGCCAGCAGCGTAGGGTCGACCCAAGAGGCTTTCTTT; cdr3_aa: CASSVGSTQEAFF; d_call: NA; clone_size: NA; j_call: TRBJ1-1; v_call: TRBV9; cdr3_length: 13
cdr3_nt: TGTGCTAGCAGCCCAGAACCTAGCTCCTACGAGCAGTACTTC; cdr3_aa: CASSPEPSSYEQYF; d_call: NA; clone_size: NA; j_call: TRBJ2-7; v_call: TRBV7-6; cdr3_length: 14
cdr3_nt: TGTGCCAGCAGCTCGACCGGGACGGACTATGGCTACACCTTC; cdr3_aa: CASSSTGTDYGYTF; d_call: NA; clone_size: few; j_call: TRBJ1-2; v_call: TRBV5-4; cdr3_length: 14
cdr3_nt: TGTGCCAGCAACAGGGGCCCTGGGACTGAAGCTTTCTTT; cdr3_aa: CASNRGPGTEAFF; d_call: TRBD1; clone_size: few; j_call: TRBJ1-1; v_call: TRBV6-2/TRBV6-3; cdr3_length: 13
cdr3_nt: TGTGCCAGCGAATCAAGCGGGGGGGCTTACAATGAGCAGTTCTTC; cdr3_aa: CASESSGGAYNEQFF; d_call: TRBD2; clone_size: NA; j_call: TRBJ2-1; v_call: TRBV6-5; cdr3_length: 15
cdr3_nt: TGTGCCAGCAGTCGCTACGAGAGTACTGAAGCTTTCTTT; cdr3_aa: CASSRYESTEAFF; d_call: NA; clone_size: few; j_call: TRBJ1-1; v_call: TRBV12-3/TRBV12-4; cdr3_length: 13
cdr3_nt: TGTGCCAGCAGCCTTAGGAGATGGGAGGATTCACCCCTCCACTTT; cdr3_aa: CASSLRRWEDSPLHF; d_call: NA; clone_size: few; j_call: TRBJ1-6; v_call: TRBV7-9; cdr3_length: 15
cdr3_nt: TGTGCTAGTGGTTTTCACATAACAGGCGAAAAACTGTTTTTT; cdr3_aa: CASGFHITGEKLFF; d_call: NA; clone_size: few; j_call: TRBJ1-4; v_call: TRBV12-5; cdr3_length: 14
cdr3_nt: TGTGCCAGCAGTTTATGGGGGGCTGTCGCTGAAGCTTTCTTT; cdr3_aa: CASSLWGAVAEAFF; d_call: NA; clone_size: NA; j_call: TRBJ1-1; v_call: TRBV28; cdr3_length: 14
cdr3_nt: TGCAGTGCCAGGCCCCTGGGGGGCCAAACAGATACGCAGTATTTT; cdr3_aa: CSARPLGGQTDTQYF; d_call: NA; clone_size: few; j_call: TRBJ2-3; v_call: TRBV20-1; cdr3_length: 15
cdr3_nt: TGTGCCAGCAGCTTCAGGCCAGGATTAGAGAACACTGAAGCTTTCTTT; cdr3_aa: CASSFRPGLENTEAFF; d_call: NA; clone_size: many; j_call: TRBJ1-1; v_call: TRBV7-8; cdr3_length: 16
cdr3_nt: TGTGCCAGCAGTTATTCAGGGGTCGGGGAGCTGTTTTTT; cdr3_aa: CASSYSGVGELFF; d_call: NA; clone_size: many; j_call: TRBJ2-2; v_call: TRBV6-5; cdr3_length: 13
cdr3_nt: TGTGCCAGCAGTCGGACAGAGACCTACGAGCAGTACTTC; cdr3_aa: CASSRTETYEQYF; d_call: NA; clone_size: NA; j_call: TRBJ2-7; v_call: TRBV27; cdr3_length: 13
cdr3_nt: TGTGCCAGCAGCCAAGAAATTAGGACAGGGAGAACCGGGGAGCTGTTTTTT; cdr3_aa: CASSQEIRTGRTGELFF; d_call: TRBD1; clone_size: NA; j_call: TRBJ2-2; v_call: TRBV14; cdr3_length: 17
cdr3_nt: TGTGCCAGCAGCCCCCGTTCTCGGGCCGGGGAGCTGTTTTTT; cdr3_aa: CASSPRSRAGELFF; d_call: NA; clone_size: NA; j_call: TRBJ2-2; v_call: TRBV5-6; cdr3_length: 14
cdr3_nt: TGTGCCACCGGGAATAAAAACATTCAGTACTTC; cdr3_aa: CATGNKNIQYF; d_call: NA; clone_size: NA; j_call: TRBJ2-4; v_call: TRBV2; cdr3_length: 11
cdr3_nt: TGTGCTAGTGGTTTGGCCCTGACAGGGGCTAGCAATCAGCCCCAGCATTTT; cdr3_aa: CASGLALTGASNQPQHF; d_call: TRBD1; clone_size: many; j_call: TRBJ1-5; v_call: TRBV12-5; cdr3_length: 17
cdr3_nt: TGTGCCTCACGGGGAGAGAGGGGACTATCTTTCTTT; cdr3_aa: CASRGERGLSFF; d_call: NA; clone_size: few; j_call: TRBJ1-1; v_call: TRBV7-2; cdr3_length: 12
cdr3_nt: TGTGCCAGCAGCGAAAGAGGGTGGGACTATGGCTACACCTTC; cdr3_aa: CASSERGWDYGYTF; d_call: NA; clone_size: NA; j_call: TRBJ1-2; v_call: TRBV3-1; cdr3_length: 14
cdr3_nt: TGTGCCACCAGCAGAAATCCCCCTTCGACGGGGGCTTTCTTT; cdr3_aa: CATSRNPPSTGAFF; d_call: NA; clone_size: NA; j_call: TRBJ1-1; v_call: TRBV15; cdr3_length: 14